Listed here are 15 T cell receptor beta chains from one sample, sequenced in a study of T-cell reconstitution after alpha-beta-depleted transplantation in children. A TCRbeta library incorporating unique molecular identifiers was prepared. One entry per CDR3 protein results from TCRdb running MiXCR on the PCR reads. The sample contains around 420,000 distinct CDR3 sequences, roughly 16% of which appear only once. The sequencing used PBMCs, mostly from graft donor cells, collected 360 days after TCRalphabeta/CD19-depleted stem cell transplant. The source of these receptors is a boy under three years old who had a stem cell transplant for Wiskott-Aldrich syndrome, so the T cells may come from the graft donor.

The chain links TRBV4-1 to TRBJ2-7; D uncertain. The CDR3 is 15 amino acids. Deletions cut 1 base from V and 2 bases from J, with 12 bases between. CDR1 is MGHRA and CDR2 is YSYEKL in the germline V gene. CDR3 residues: CASSQVVSHAYEQYF. The CDR3 DNA follows: TGCGCCAGCAGCCAAGTTGTCAGTCACGCCTACGAGCAGTACTTC.

The V and J genes are TRBV20-1 and TRBJ2-7; the match to TRBD2 covers 13 bases. V lost 1 base to trimming and J lost 5 bases; unmatched junction nucleotides: 11. The CDR3 length is 17 residues. Germline V gene sequence: CDR1 DFQATT, CDR2 SNEGSKA (reference sequence). The CDR3 DNA follows: TGCAGTGCTAGAGGACAGAGGACTAGCGGGAGTGTCCACGAGCAGTACTTC. Its translation is CSARGQRTSGSVHEQYF.

This clonotype turned up a few times. J is TRBJ2-5 and V is TRBV6-5; 9 bases are a match to TRBD2. This CDR3 spans 17 amino acids. Unmatched junction bases numbered 8, after V lost 3 bases and J lost 0 bases. Germline values: CDR1 MNHEY, CDR2 SVGAGI. CDR3 bases: TGTGCCAGCAGTTATATGACTAGCGGAGTTGACCAAGAGACCCAGTACTTC. Residues: CASSYMTSGVDQETQYF.

The table lists this clonotype with a few counts. The V gene is TRBV10-1, the J gene TRBJ2-2; D gene uncertain. Trimming stripped 4 bases from V and 6 bases from J, with 9 bases between. Germline CDR1 WNHNN, CDR2 SYGVQD (reference sequence). The CDR3 length is 13 residues. CDR3 sequence reads: CASSGGRPGELFF. The CDR3 DNA reads as TGCGCCAGCAGTGGTGGCAGACCCGGGGAGCTGTTTTTT.

This clonotype has a count of ten or more. The chain employs TRBV5-1 and TRBJ1-1; D is perhaps TRBD1 (5 bases). Germline V gene lookup returns CDR1 SGHRS and CDR2 YFSETQ. The CDR3 extends over 15 amino acids. Trimming removed 1 base from V and 1 base from J, with 11 bases in between. In nucleotides, the CDR3 is TGCGCCAGCAGCTTGATGGGGGGGACGAACACTGAAGCTTTCTTT. It is translated as CASSLMGGTNTEAFF.

The table lists this clonotype with many counts. The chain is built from TRBV24-1 and TRBJ2-3; 8 bases agree with TRBD1. This CDR3 is 16 amino acids long. J lost 2 bases, V lost 0 bases, and 3 bases had no gene match. The V gene's germline CDR1 is KGHDR and CDR2 SFDVKD. CDR3 amino acids: CATSDLGRGPTDTQYF. The CDR3 coding sequence is TGTGCCACCAGTGATTTGGGCAGGGGGCCCACAGATACGCAGTATTTT.

The chain recombines TRBV28 with TRBJ2-5, with TRBD2 identical over 8 bases. In germline, CDR1 is MDHEN, CDR2 SYDVKM. V dropped 0 bases and J dropped 1; count of bases not matched to a gene: 4. The CDR3 is 16 amino acids. CDR3 in amino acids: CASSLWTSAAQETQYF. The CDR3 coding sequence is TGTGCCAGCAGTTTATGGACTAGCGCCGCCCAAGAGACCCAGTACTTC.

J is TRBJ2-2 and V is TRBV4-1; D remains ambiguous. CDR1 is MGHRA, CDR2 YSYEKL, per germline. The CDR3 spans 15 residues. Trimming cost V 1 base and J 0 bases, with 6 bases left between them. The CDR3 coding sequence is TGCGCCAGCAGCCAAGGCAGCCCGAACACCGGGGAGCTGTTTTTT. It yields the protein CASSQGSPNTGELFF.

In this sample, this clonotype turned up a few times. This rearrangement joins TRBV20-1 to TRBJ1-2; TRBD1 aligns across 7 bases. This CDR3 is 13 amino acids long. The V gene's germline CDR1 is DFQATT and CDR2 SNEGSKA (reference sequence). With V trimmed by 3 bases and J by 5 bases, 6 bases remained unmatched. The DNA of the CDR3 is TGCAGTGCTAGGAAGGGGGCAGATTATGGCTACACCTTC. It yields the protein CSARKGADYGYTF.

The genes are TRBV6-5 and TRBJ1-4; 9 bases agree with TRBD1. The CDR3 has 16 amino acids. Germline V lookup: CDR1 MNHEY, CDR2 SVGAGI. The V gene end was trimmed by 6 bases and the J gene end by 8 bases; junction bases not matched to a gene: 13. CDR3 sequence reads: CASSRSPGQGWEKLFF. Written as DNA, the CDR3 is TGTGCCAGCAGCCGATCTCCGGGACAGGGTTGGGAAAAACTGTTTTTT.

This clonotype was detected ten times or more. The chain joins TRBV5-1 to TRBJ2-5; a possible D gene is TRBD1 (5 bases). V lost 4 bases to trimming and J lost 3 bases, with 16 bases between them. Germline values: CDR1 SGHRS, CDR2 YFSETQ. This CDR3 comprises 15 residues. The CDR3 is CASSLQFRDEETQYF. CDR3 nucleotide sequence: TGCGCCAGCAGCCTTCAGTTCAGGGATGAAGAGACCCAGTACTTC.

This chain connects TRBV5-6 to TRBJ2-2; 9 nucleotides align to TRBD1. Germline V lookup: CDR1 SGHDT, CDR2 YYEEEE. This CDR3 is 15 amino acids long. The J segment lost 2 bases and the V segment lost 4 bases, leaving 3 bases of the junction unmatched. CDR3 nucleotide sequence: TGTGCCAGCAGCAGGGACAGGGAAAACACCGGGGAGCTGTTTTTT. It encodes CASSRDRENTGELFF.

This clonotype occurred a few times. This chain connects TRBV7-9 to TRBJ2-5, with 8 bases aligning to TRBD2. Germline V gives CDR1 SEHNR, CDR2 FQNEAQ (reference sequence). The trim removed 7 bases at V and 4 bases at J, leaving 8 bases unmatched. CDR3 length equals 14 residues. CDR3 DNA sequence: TGTGCCAGCACCCAAGGGCTAGCGGGAGAGACCCAGTACTTC. Translating gives CASTQGLAGETQYF.

V and J are TRBV7-2 and TRBJ2-7, with 10 bases fitting TRBD1. V was pared by 2 bases and J by 5 bases, with 12 bases of the junction left unmatched. CDR3 length: 17 residues. Looked up from germline, CDR1 is SGHTA and CDR2 is FQGNSA. CDR3 sequence reads: CASSLQSGTGAVHEQYF. In nucleotides, the CDR3 is TGTGCCAGCAGCTTACAGTCAGGGACAGGGGCTGTCCACGAGCAGTACTTC. Supplemented by reference TRBV7-2 and TRBJ2-7, the full variable domain reads GAGVSQSPSNKVTEKGKDVELRCDPISGHTALYWYRQSLGQGLEFLIYFQGNSAPDKSGLPSDRFSAERTGGSVSTLTIQRTQQEDSAVYLCASSLQSGTGAVHEQYFGPGTRLTVT.

The chain joins TRBV5-5 to TRBJ1-1; TRBD1 aligns across 9 bases. CDR3 length: 14 amino acids. V lost 4 bases to trimming and J lost 9 bases; unmatched junction nucleotides: 10. From germline, CDR1 is SGHKS and CDR2 YYEKEE (reference sequence). The CDR3 DNA is TGTGCCAGCAGCACCGGGACAGGGAGCACCCAAGCTTTCTTT. It specifies CASSTGTGSTQAFF. Based on the CDR3 plus reference TRBV5-5 and TRBJ1-1, the full variable domain is DAGVTQSPTHLIKTRGQQVTLRCSPISGHKSVSWYQQVLGQGPQFIFQYYEKEERGRGNFPDRFSARQFPNYSSELNVNALLLGDSALYLCASSTGTGSTQAFFGQGTRLTVV.